These T cell receptor beta chains were read from a single sample in a study of shared T cell receptors in the human thymus. Using immunoSEQ multiplex PCR, the repertoire was profiled, and TCRdb retains in-frame clones only, with some absent. Found here are roughly 710,000 clones, approximately 83% of them singletons; the top ten hold roughly 0.01%. A further study also used this sample, focusing on human thymus T cells.

The sample consisted of thymocytes. These receptors all come from a girl younger than two with a congenital heart defect. The CDR3 runs from the conserved cysteine through the conserved F or W. The D gene is left open where the match is weak. Expanded clones get a size class; other rows say once, few or many, or leave the size out.

size	V	J	D	DNA	CDR3
.	TRBV25-1	TRBJ1-6	.	TGTGCCAGCAGTGAATCCCTTAGCAATAATTCACCCCTCCACTTT	CASSESLSNNSPLHF
.	TRBV7-7	TRBJ2-5	.	TGTGCTAGCAGCTTAGCAACAGAACAAGAGACCCAGTACTTC	CASSLATEQETQYF
.	TRBV10-2	TRBJ2-5	TRBD2	TGCGCCAGCAGTGAAATGCGGGGACTAGCGGGGGGCCCCGAAGAGACCCAGTACTTC	CASSEMRGLAGGPEETQYF
.	TRBV9	TRBJ1-2	TRBD1	TGTGCCAGCAGCACCCGGGACAGGAACTATGGCTACACCTTC	CASSTRDRNYGYTF
.	TRBV28	TRBJ1-2	TRBD1	TGTGCCAGCAGTTCGGGACAGCGACTTAACTATGGCTACACCTTC	CASSSGQRLNYGYTF
.	TRBV5-6	TRBJ2-7	.	TGTGCCAGCAGCTTGGGCGCCGATTACGAGCAGTACTTC	CASSLGADYEQYF
.	TRBV19	TRBJ2-7	.	TGTGCCAGTAGTATAGATCGGGCACAGGGCTACGAGCAGTACTTC	CASSIDRAQGYEQYF
once	TRBV5-6	TRBJ2-1	TRBD1	TGTGCCAGCAGCTTCCCGCTACCATACCAGGGGGCGCGAGGCGGGGAGCAGTTCTTC	CASSFPLPYQGARGGEQFF
.	TRBV6-5	TRBJ1-2	TRBD1	TGTGCCAGCAGTTACTGGGTGGACAGGGGTCCCTATGGCTACACCTTC	CASSYWVDRGPYGYTF
.	TRBV9	TRBJ1-3	.	TGTGCCAGCAGCGCCCGTATACAGGTCTCTGGAAACACCATATATTTT	CASSARIQVSGNTIYF
.	TRBV9	TRBJ2-6	.	TGTGCCAGCAGCGTAACCAGTCGCAGGGGGGCCAACGTCCTGACTTTC	CASSVTSRRGANVLTF
once	TRBV5-1	TRBJ2-1	.	TGCGCCAGCAGTTTGGGGGCCTCCTACAATGAGCAGTTCTTC	CASSLGASYNEQFF
few	TRBV19	TRBJ2-3	.	TGTGCCAGTAGTATCGATCGTAACAAAACAGATACGCAGTATTTT	CASSIDRNKTDTQYF
.	TRBV21-1	TRBJ1-1	.	TGTGCCAGGCCATTAACCGGGACAGTAAAGAAAATGAACACTGAAGCTTTCTTT	CARPLTGTVKKMNTEAFF
.	TRBV27	TRBJ2-6	.	TGTGCCAGCAGCCTACCCCCAGGGGTTGGGGCCAACGTCCTGACTTTC	CASSLPPGVGANVLTF
.	TRBV5-1	TRBJ1-2	.	TGCGCCAGCAGCCCAAACCAGGGGCCCTGGCGGTATGGCTACACCTTC	CASSPNQGPWRYGYTF
.	TRBV5-6	TRBJ2-3	.	TGTGCCAGCAGCAGGGACATCGTAGGCACAGATACGCAGTATTTT	CASSRDIVGTDTQYF
.	TRBV6-8	TRBJ1-5	.	TGTGCCAGCAGTGCCCCAGGGCAGCCCCAGCATTTT	CASSAPGQPQHF
few	TRBV5-1	TRBJ2-5	.	TGCGCCAGCAGCTCCGGACTGACGGAGACCCAGTACTTC	CASSSGLTETQYF
.	TRBV9	TRBJ1-1	TRBD1	TGTGCCAGCAGCGTAAGGGCAGGGGGCAGGACTGAAGCTTTCTTT	CASSVRAGGRTEAFF
.	TRBV6-4	TRBJ1-1	.	TGTGCCAGCAGGGGACTAATAGGGTACACTGAAGCTTTCTTT	CASRGLIGYTEAFF
.	TRBV4-1	TRBJ1-5	.	TGCGCCAGCAGCCACATCGACAGGAAGAATCAGCCCCAGCATTTT	CASSHIDRKNQPQHF
.	TRBV11-2	TRBJ1-1	.	TGTGCCAGCAGCCCACGGTCTTTATTGTTTAACACTGAAGCTTTCTTT	CASSPRSLLFNTEAFF
.	TRBV4-3	TRBJ2-2	TRBD2	TGCGCCAGCAGCCTCTCCGGGACTAGCGGGACCGGGGAGCTGTTTTTT	CASSLSGTSGTGELFF
.	TRBV19	TRBJ1-4	.	TGTGCCAGTAAAAGGGGCCGGGAGGATGAAAAACTGTTTTTT	CASKRGREDEKLFF
.	TRBV6-5	TRBJ1-2	TRBD1	TGTGCCAGCAGTTACTGGGGGACAGGGGGCTACTATGGCTACACCTTC	CASSYWGTGGYYGYTF
.	TRBV27	TRBJ2-5	.	TGTGCCAGCAGTTTATCGAGGCAGGGGATAAAGACCCAGTACTTC	CASSLSRQGIKTQYF
.	TRBV18	TRBJ2-4	.	TGTGCCAGCTCACCTAAGTTCGAGGCGGCCAAAAACATTCAGTACTTC	CASSPKFEAAKNIQYF
once	TRBV9	TRBJ1-1	TRBD1	TGTGCCAGCAGCGTAGCGAATGGGACAGGGTTGAACACTGAAGCTTTCTTT	CASSVANGTGLNTEAFF
.	TRBV6-5	TRBJ2-7	TRBD1	TGTGCCAGCAGTTACACGACAGGGAAGTCCTACGAGCAGTACTTC	CASSYTTGKSYEQYF
.	TRBV5-1	TRBJ2-1	.	TGCGCCAGCAGCTTTGCCGGGGGGCCCCCGAAAGACTACAATGAGCAGTTCTTC	CASSFAGGPPKDYNEQFF
.	TRBV5-1	TRBJ1-2	TRBD1	TGCGCCAGCAGCCCACACACAAGGGACAGCTTCTATTGTGGCTACACCTTC	CASSPHTRDSFYCGYTF
.	TRBV15	TRBJ2-1	.	TGTGCCACCAGCAGAGATCTTGTGCCAGACAATGAGCAGTTCTTC	CATSRDLVPDNEQFF
.	TRBV28	TRBJ1-4	TRBD1	TGTGCCAGCAGTTTACCCGGGACAGGAGGTGAAAAACTGTTTTTT	CASSLPGTGGEKLFF
.	TRBV27	TRBJ2-1	TRBD1	TGTGCCAGCAGTTTAAAGGGGCCTACAGGGGTTGAGCAGTTCTTC	CASSLKGPTGVEQFF
.	TRBV19	TRBJ1-2	.	TGTGCCAGTAGTGGGGAACAGGGAATCTATGGCTACACCTTC	CASSGEQGIYGYTF
.	TRBV7-9	TRBJ2-3	TRBD2	TGTGCCAGCAGCCGGGATAGCGGGGGGGCCCGTGGAGATACGCAGTATTTT	CASSRDSGGARGDTQYF
.	TRBV5-4	TRBJ2-1	TRBD1	TGTGCCAGCAGCTACGAGGACAGGGGGCCATACAATGAGCAGTTCTTC	CASSYEDRGPYNEQFF
.	TRBV5-1	TRBJ1-6	.	TGCGCCAGCAGCTTGGGGACAGTGAATTATAATTCACCCCTCCACTTT	CASSLGTVNYNSPLHF
.	TRBV7-6	TRBJ2-5	TRBD1	TGTGCCAGCAGCTCCAAAGGGGGGACAGGGGAGGAGACCCAGTACTTC	CASSSKGGTGEETQYF
.	TRBV9	TRBJ2-3	TRBD2	TGTGCCAGCAGCGTAGGGCTAGCGGGCACAGATACGCAGTATTTT	CASSVGLAGTDTQYF
.	TRBV6-6	TRBJ2-7	TRBD2	TGTGCCAGCATGGGGGGGTACAGGATTAGCTCCTACGAGCAGTACTTC	CASMGGYRISSYEQYF
.	TRBV5-4	TRBJ2-2	TRBD1	TGTGCCAGCAGCTCAGGGACAGGGCCACATGCGAACACCGGGGAGCTGTTTTTT	CASSSGTGPHANTGELFF
.	TRBV7-8	TRBJ2-1	TRBD1	TGTGCCAGCAGCTTTCCGACAGGGGGTGCCTCGTTCATGCAGTTCTTC	CASSFPTGGASFMQFF
.	TRBV27	TRBJ1-5	.	TGTGCCAGCAGTTCTACGAGGGGGAACCGGGGCAGGGAGGGGGAGAGCAATCAGCCCCAGCATTTT	CASSSTRGNRGREGESNQPQHF
.	TRBV6-5	TRBJ1-4	.	TGTGCCAGCAGTTCGGGTCCAACTAATGAAAAACTGTTTTTT	CASSSGPTNEKLFF
.	TRBV6-1	TRBJ2-5	.	TGTGCCAGCAGTTTACTGCCCTGGTCAGAGACCCAGTACTTC	CASSLLPWSETQYF
.	TRBV19	TRBJ1-1	TRBD1	TGTGCCAGTATCCCGACACGAAGCGACAGGGCCTTTTTTTTAAACACTGAAGCTTTCTTT	CASIPTRSDRAFFLNTEAFF
.	TRBV28	TRBJ1-5	.	TGTGCCAGCAGCCGAAGGGGGGCGGGGGAGTATCAGCCCCAGCATTTT	CASSRRGAGEYQPQHF
.	TRBV11-2	TRBJ1-1	TRBD1	TGTGCCAGCAGCTTAGATCTAACAGGGGCCGGCACTGAAGCTTTCTTT	CASSLDLTGAGTEAFF
.	TRBV5-1	TRBJ1-2	.	TGCGCCAGCAGCATTTTTCAGGGCCTAGCTAACTATGGCTACACCTTC	CASSIFQGLANYGYTF
.	TRBV4-3	TRBJ1-6	.	TGCGCCAGCAGCCATGGGGCAGGAGGGCAAAATTCACCCCTCCACTTT	CASSHGAGGQNSPLHF
.	TRBV28	TRBJ1-2	.	TGTGCCAGCAGTTCCACCACAGGGCTCCTTGACTATGGCTACACCTTC	CASSSTTGLLDYGYTF
.	TRBV20-1	TRBJ2-1	.	TGCAGTGCTAGAGGGAGTGGTGAGCAGTTCTTC	CSARGSGEQFF